The 9 T cell receptor beta chains listed next were all sequenced from one sample in a study of T cells in Graves' hyperthyroidism and ophthalmopathy. Using RNA transcripts as the source, TCR beta CDR3 regions were amplified. Carried out on the TCR CDR3, a first-round RT-PCR used the HTBI primer set. TCRdb re-called the multiplex PCR reads through MiXCR, storing one row per CDR3 protein. The data contain about 560,000 distinct CDR3 sequences, 12% to 15% of them seen just once; the ten biggest clones take up approximately 15%. Input material: blood. Receptors were obtained from a woman between 35 and 50 years old with Graves' hyperthyroidism.

This clonotype was recorded at least ten times. This sequence joins TRBV11-2 and TRBJ2-1; 11 nucleotides align to TRBD2. The CDR3 length is 16 residues. J gave up 8 bases and V 2 bases, and 8 bases lay outside the gene matches. Germline V gene sequence: CDR1 SGHAT, CDR2 FQNNGV. In DNA form, the CDR3 reads TGTGCCAGCAGCTTAATTCGGCTAGCGGGAGGTGATGAGCAGTTCTTC. Its protein product is CASSLIRLAGGDEQFF.

The gene calls are TRBV12-3 or TRBV12-4 and TRBJ1-1, with 8 nucleotides matching TRBD1. This CDR3 comprises 15 residues. J was trimmed by 1 base and V by 7 bases; bases with no gene match: 8. CDR3 DNA: TGTGCCAGCATAAATTCCGGGACAGGGAACACTGAAGCTTTCTTT. This encodes CASINSGTGNTEAFF.

This clonotype was found many times. This sequence joins TRBV7-9 and TRBJ1-1; D is possibly TRBD1 (6 bases). The ends were cut back, 5 bases at V and 4 bases at J, with 20 bases in the middle. Germline CDR1 SEHNR, CDR2 FQNEAQ (reference sequence). This CDR3 has 16 amino acids. The CDR3 spells CASSPTSTGSSTEAFF. CDR3 bases: TGTGCCAGCAGCCCAACTTCTACAGGGTCGTCCACTGAAGCTTTCTTT. Combining the CDR3 with reference TRBV7-9 and TRBJ1-1 gives the whole variable domain DTGVSQNPRHKITKRGQNVTFRCDPISEHNRLYWYRQTLGQGPEFLTYFQNEAQLEKSRLLSDRFSAERPKGSFSTLEIQRTEQGDSAMYLCASSPTSTGSSTEAFFGQGTRLTVV.

V usage is TRBV2 and J usage is TRBJ2-3; 10 positions agree with TRBD1. Per the germline V gene, CDR1 is SNHLY and CDR2 is FYNNEI. V lost 6 bases to trimming and J lost 3 bases; unmatched junction nucleotides: 3. The CDR3 runs 14 residues. CDR3 coding DNA: TGTGCCAGCAGAGTGGGACAGGGGACAGATACGCAGTATTTT. This gives the protein CASRVGQGTDTQYF.

This clonotype was recorded at least ten times. The chain links TRBV27 to TRBJ2-7; possibly TRBD2 for D (6 bases). Trimming stripped 4 bases from V and 6 bases from J, with 13 bases between. Germline-derived CDR1 and CDR2 are MNHEY and SMNVEV (reference sequence). This CDR3 contains 13 residues. The CDR3 DNA follows: TGTGCCAGCAGTTACCTCCGCGGGGTCGAGCAGTACTTC. This gives the protein CASSYLRGVEQYF.

This clonotype was observed a few times. The genes are TRBV7-6 and TRBJ1-5; weak D call: TRBD1 (5 bases). The CDR3 totals 14 residues. Germline-derived CDR1 and CDR2 are SGHVS and FNYEAQ. Trimming shortened V by 5 bases and J by 2 bases, and 10 bases separated the two germline ends. CDR3 in DNA: TGTGCCAGCAGCGCACAGGAGGGCAATCAGCCCCAGCATTTT. Its protein is CASSAQEGNQPQHF.

Ten or more counts support this clonotype. This sequence joins TRBV27 and TRBJ1-5; D not resolved. Per the germline V gene, CDR1 is MNHEY and CDR2 is SMNVEV (reference sequence). Trimming removed 2 bases at V and 5 bases at J, with 7 bases between. The CDR3 is 13 residues long. The CDR3 DNA reads as TGTGCCAGCAGTTTAGGTACAGATCAGCCCCAGCATTTT. Amino acid sequence: CASSLGTDQPQHF.

This clonotype was recorded a few times. The chain uses TRBV28 and TRBJ2-5; D not certain. This CDR3 is built from 12 residues. Per the germline V gene, CDR1 is MDHEN and CDR2 is SYDVKM. The ends were cut back, 5 bases at V and 4 bases at J, with 8 bases in the middle. The CDR3 loop is CASSRSRETQYF. The CDR3 coding sequence is TGTGCCAGCAGTCGATCTAGAGAGACCCAGTACTTC.

This clonotype has at least ten counts. The chain links TRBV13 to TRBJ2-1, with a possible D match to TRBD1 (6 bases). The CDR3 covers 15 residues. The V gene's germline CDR1 is PRHDT and CDR2 FYEKMQ (reference sequence). Trimming took 4 bases from V and 4 from J, leaving 14 bases between them. The CDR3 DNA sequence: TGTGCCAGCAGCTCCCCGGGACACCCTTACAATGAGCAGTTCTTC. Residues: CASSSPGHPYNEQFF.